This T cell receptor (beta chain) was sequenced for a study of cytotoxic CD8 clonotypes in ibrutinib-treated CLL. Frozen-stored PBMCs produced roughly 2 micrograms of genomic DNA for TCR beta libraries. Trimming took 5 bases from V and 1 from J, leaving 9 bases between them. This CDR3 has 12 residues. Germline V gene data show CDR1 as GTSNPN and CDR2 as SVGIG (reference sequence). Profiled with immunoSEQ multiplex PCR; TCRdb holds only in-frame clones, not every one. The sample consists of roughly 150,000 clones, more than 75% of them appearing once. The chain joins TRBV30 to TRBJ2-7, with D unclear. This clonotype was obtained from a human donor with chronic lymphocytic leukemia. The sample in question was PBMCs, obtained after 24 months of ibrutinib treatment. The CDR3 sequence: CAWSASSYEQYF. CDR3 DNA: TGTGCCTGGTCCGCCTCTTCCTACGAGCAGTACTTC. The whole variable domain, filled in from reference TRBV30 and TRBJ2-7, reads SQTIHQWPATLVQPVGSPLSLECTVEGTSNPNLYWYRQAAGRGLQLLFYSVGIGQISSEVPQNLSASRPQDRQFILSSKKLLLSDSGFYLCAWSASSYEQYFGPGTRLTVT.